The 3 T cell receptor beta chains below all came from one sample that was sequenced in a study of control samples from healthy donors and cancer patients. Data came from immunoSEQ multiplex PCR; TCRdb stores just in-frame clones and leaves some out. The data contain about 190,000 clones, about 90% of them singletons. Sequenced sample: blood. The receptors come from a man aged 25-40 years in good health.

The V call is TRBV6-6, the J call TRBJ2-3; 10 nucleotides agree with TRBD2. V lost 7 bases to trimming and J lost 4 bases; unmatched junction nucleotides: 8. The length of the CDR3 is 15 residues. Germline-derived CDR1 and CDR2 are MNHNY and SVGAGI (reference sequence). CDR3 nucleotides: TGTGCCAGCACGTGGGAGCGGGGGGGGGCAGATACGCAGTATTTT. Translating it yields CASTWERGGADTQYF.

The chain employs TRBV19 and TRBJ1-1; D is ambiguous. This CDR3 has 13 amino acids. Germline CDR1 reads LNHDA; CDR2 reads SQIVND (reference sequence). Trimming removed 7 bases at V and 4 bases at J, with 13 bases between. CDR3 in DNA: TGTGCCAGTAAACGCGCCTTACTCACTGAAGCTTTCTTT. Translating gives CASKRALLTEAFF.

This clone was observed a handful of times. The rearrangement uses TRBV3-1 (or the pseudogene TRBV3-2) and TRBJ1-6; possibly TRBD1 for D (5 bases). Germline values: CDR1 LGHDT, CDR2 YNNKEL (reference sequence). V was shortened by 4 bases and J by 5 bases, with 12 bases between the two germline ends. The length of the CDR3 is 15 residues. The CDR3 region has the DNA TGTGCCAGCAGCCCCTCGACAGTAAATAATTCACCCCTCCACTTT. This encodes CASSPSTVNNSPLHF.